These 15 T cell receptor beta chains came from one sample sequenced in a study of blood T cell repertoires in COVID-19. The data were produced by immunoSEQ multiplex PCR, yet TCRdb's version contains in-frame clones alone and is incomplete. The repertoire holds about 400,000 clones, with around 89% as singletons. Material: peripheral blood. These receptors were collected from a man in his forties or fifties with acute or convalescent COVID-19.

This chain connects TRBV6-5 to TRBJ1-1; 8 nucleotides align to TRBD1. Unmatched junction bases numbered 9, after V lost 10 bases and J lost 5 bases. Germline CDR1 MNHEY, CDR2 SVGAGI. This CDR3 region has 13 residues. The CDR3 DNA is TGTGCCACACGACAGGGGCAAGGGACTGAAGCTTTCTTT. Encoded protein: CATRQGQGTEAFF.

The rearrangement links TRBV2 to TRBJ2-4; the D gene is possibly TRBD2 (5 bases). Germline V gives CDR1 SNHLY, CDR2 FYNNEI. The CDR3 loop spans 13 amino acids. The V gene lost 3 bases and the J gene lost 6 bases, with 9 bases spanning the gap. The CDR3 sequence: CASSEGGRNIQYF. In nucleotides, the CDR3 is TGTGCCAGCAGTGAGGGTGGGAGAAACATTCAGTACTTC.

This clone was seen a single time. The rearrangement uses TRBV7-2 and TRBJ2-7; a possible D gene is TRBD2 (6 bases). V was clipped by 5 bases and J by 3 bases, with 11 bases between them. The CDR3 extends over 13 amino acids. Germline CDR1 is SGHTA and CDR2 is FQGNSA. CDR3 nucleotide sequence: TGTGCCAGCAGCCCAACCGGGAGCTACGAGCAGTACTTC. Translation: CASSPTGSYEQYF.

The chain combines TRBV27 with TRBJ1-1; 10 positions agree with TRBD1. The junction had 9 bases not matched to a gene; V was cut back by 8 bases and J by 3 bases. The CDR3 is made up of 15 amino acids. In germline, CDR1 is MNHEY, CDR2 SMNVEV (reference sequence). The CDR3 DNA is TGTGCCAGCGCCGGGACAGGGGCACCCTACACTGAAGCTTTCTTT. It translates to CASAGTGAPYTEAFF.

V is TRBV3-1 (or the pseudogene TRBV3-2) and J is TRBJ2-5, with no clear D. The V gene lost 0 bases and the J gene lost 2 bases, with 7 bases spanning the gap. Germline assignment: CDR1 LGHDT and CDR2 YNNKEL (reference sequence). This CDR3 has 14 residues. The CDR3 region is CASSQETLQETQYF. CDR3 nucleotides: TGTGCCAGCAGCCAAGAAACCCTACAAGAGACCCAGTACTTC.

J is TRBJ2-1 and V is TRBV18; 7 bases map to TRBD2. Germline trimming cut 2 bases from V and 2 bases from J; bases unmatched to any gene: 3. CDR3 length: 15 residues. Germline CDR1 reads KGHSH; CDR2 reads LQKENI. This chain's CDR3 is CASSPSAGAYNEQFF. CDR3 DNA: TGTGCCAGCTCACCATCCGCGGGGGCCTACAATGAGCAGTTCTTC.

The chain is built from TRBV3-1 (or the pseudogene TRBV3-2) and TRBJ1-5; no definite D call. CDR3 length: 16 amino acids. CDR1 is LGHDT, CDR2 YNNKEL, per germline (reference sequence). V lost 3 bases to trimming and J lost 0 bases, with 12 bases between them. The CDR3 region has the DNA TGTGCCAGCAGCCAGGGTCCCTGGAGTAGCAATCAGCCCCAGCATTTT. Translated, it gives CASSQGPWSSNQPQHF.

The V and J genes are TRBV4-2 and TRBJ2-1; TRBD2 agrees at 16 bases. Germline V CDR1 and CDR2: LGHNA, YNFKEQ. The J segment lost 0 bases and the V segment lost 6 bases, leaving 5 bases of the junction unmatched. This CDR3 region has 18 residues. The CDR3 region is CASRGTSGGASSYNEQFF. The CDR3 nucleotides read TGTGCCAGCAGAGGGACTAGCGGGGGGGCTAGCTCCTACAATGAGCAGTTCTTC.

The J gene is TRBJ1-2, the V gene TRBV11-1, with D possibly being TRBD1 (5 bases). The CDR3 is 15 residues long. Germline-derived CDR1 and CDR2 are SGHAT and FQDESV (reference sequence). Between the trimmed V and J ends, which lost 5 bases and 4 bases, there was a span of 17 bases. The CDR3 here is CASSTIDDSGYGYTF. In DNA form, the CDR3 reads TGTGCCAGCAGCACAATCGACGACAGTGGCTATGGCTACACCTTC.

The chain links TRBV4-3 to TRBJ1-2; tentatively, D is TRBD1 (5 bases). Germline V CDR1 and CDR2: LGHNA, YSLEER. V lost 0 bases, J lost 8 bases, and 19 bases lay in between. The CDR3 runs to 16 residues. CDR3 protein: CASSQDSDSLFLGYTF. The CDR3 region has the DNA TGCGCCAGCAGCCAAGATAGTGACAGCCTCTTTCTAGGCTACACCTTC.

The rearrangement uses TRBV5-1 and TRBJ2-3; 10 nucleotides match TRBD2. The CDR3 loop spans 17 amino acids. V lost 0 bases and J lost 5; bases outside the gene matches: 9. Germline CDR1 and CDR2: SGHRS and YFSETQ. This CDR3 reads CASSLGASGGGRDTQYF. CDR3 DNA sequence: TGCGCCAGCAGCTTGGGGGCTAGCGGGGGTGGTCGAGATACGCAGTATTTT.

This rearrangement joins TRBV15 to TRBJ1-1; D might be TRBD1 (5 bases). Trimming pared 1 base from V and 4 bases from J, leaving 13 bases between. Germline CDR1 reads LNHNV; CDR2 reads YYDKDF (reference sequence). This CDR3 is 15 amino acids long. The CDR3 sequence is CATSRVVGAFTEAFF. CDR3 nucleotide sequence: TGTGCCACCAGCAGAGTGGTAGGGGCATTCACTGAAGCTTTCTTT.

The V gene is TRBV4-3, the J gene TRBJ2-1; 9 bases fit TRBD1. Germline CDR1 and CDR2: LGHNA and YSLEER. V lost 4 bases and J lost 6; bases outside the gene matches: 4. The CDR3 contains 14 residues. Here the CDR3 reads CASSRDRGINEQFF. The CDR3 DNA sequence: TGCGCCAGCAGCCGAGACAGGGGGATCAATGAGCAGTTCTTC.

The V and J genes are TRBV7-9 and TRBJ2-7, with D possibly being TRBD2 (5 bases). Trimming stripped 4 bases from V and 8 bases from J, with 18 bases between. Germline V gene sequence: CDR1 SEHNR, CDR2 FQNEAQ (reference sequence). The CDR3 spans 14 residues. CDR3 DNA: TGTGCCAGCAGCTCGGACTTACTTGAAACGAAGCAGTACTTC. This gives the protein CASSSDLLETKQYF.

J is TRBJ2-1 and V is TRBV9, with TRBD2 matching over 9 bases. This CDR3 has 17 amino acids. After removal of 0 bases from V and 0 bases from J, the junction contained 4 bases not matched to a gene. Germline assignment: CDR1 SGDLS and CDR2 YYNGEE. CDR3 sequence (DNA): TGTGCCAGCAGCGTAGGTGGCGGGGGGGCCTCCTACAATGAGCAGTTCTTC. Protein product: CASSVGGGGASYNEQFF. The full variable domain, in which reference TRBV9 and TRBJ2-1 provide the parts outside the CDR3, is DSGVTQTPKHLITATGQRVTLRCSPRSGDLSVYWYQQSLDQGLQFLIQYYNGEERAKGNILERFSAQQFPDLHSELNLSSLELGDSALYFCASSVGGGGASYNEQFFGPGTRLTVL.